Listed below are T cell receptor beta chains from one sample, sequenced in a study of radiation and T cells in renal cell carcinoma. Repertoires were generated with immunoSEQ multiplex PCR, while TCRdb's copy carries only in-frame clones and drops some. The top ten hold roughly 11% of the sample, which has just over 15,000 clones, about 56% seen once. Here the sequenced sample was tumor tissue, taken from a patient whose treatment was nephrectomy without radiotherapy. Receptors were obtained from a man in his forties or fifties with renal cell carcinoma. CDR3s include the opening cysteine and the closing phenylalanine or tryptophan. A D gene is named only where the DNA matches it firmly. A clone size is listed for some rows: how often the clone was seen (once, few, many), or a class if it is expanded.

j_gene: TRBJ2-7
abundance: once
v_gene: TRBV4-3
d_gene: -
CDR3aa: CASSPAGGEQYF
CDR3nt: TGCGCCAGCAGCCCAGCGGGCGGAGAGCAGTACTTC

j_gene: TRBJ2-2
abundance: -
v_gene: TRBV18
d_gene: -
CDR3aa: CASSLQGYAGELFF
CDR3nt: TGTGCCAGCTCACTACAGGGATATGCCGGGGAGCTGTTTTTT

j_gene: TRBJ2-1
abundance: medium-sized
v_gene: TRBV5-1
d_gene: -
CDR3aa: CASSLEWGDYNEQFF
CDR3nt: TGCGCCAGCAGCTTGGAGTGGGGAGATTACAATGAGCAGTTCTTC

j_gene: TRBJ2-7
abundance: -
v_gene: TRBV5-4
d_gene: -
CDR3aa: CASSLSGGGAAEQYF
CDR3nt: TGTGCCAGCAGCCTAAGCGGAGGGGGGGCGGCGGAGCAGTACTTC

j_gene: TRBJ2-5
abundance: many
v_gene: TRBV27
d_gene: -
CDR3aa: CASSLRLAGETQYF
CDR3nt: TGTGCCAGCAGTTTAAGGCTAGCAGGGGAGACCCAGTACTTC

j_gene: TRBJ1-1
abundance: medium-sized
v_gene: TRBV29-1
d_gene: -
CDR3aa: CSVEDSNTEAFF
CDR3nt: TGCAGCGTTGAAGACTCGAACACTGAAGCTTTCTTT

j_gene: TRBJ2-1
abundance: few
v_gene: TRBV30
d_gene: -
CDR3aa: CAWSLGTGEQFF
CDR3nt: TGTGCCTGGAGTTTGGGAACAGGAGAGCAGTTCTTC

j_gene: TRBJ1-1
abundance: -
v_gene: TRBV11-1
d_gene: -
CDR3aa: CASSGRDVGEAFF
CDR3nt: TGTGCCAGCAGCGGCCGGGACGTGGGTGAAGCTTTCTTT

j_gene: TRBJ2-7
abundance: -
v_gene: TRBV30
d_gene: -
CDR3aa: CAWSGGQQPREQYF
CDR3nt: TGTGCCTGGAGTGGGGGACAACAGCCTAGGGAGCAGTACTTC

j_gene: TRBJ2-7
abundance: few
v_gene: TRBV7-9
d_gene: TRBD2
CDR3aa: CASSSGTKLAEVGEQYF
CDR3nt: TGTGCCAGCAGCTCGGGGACAAAACTAGCGGAGGTAGGCGAGCAGTACTTC

j_gene: TRBJ2-7
abundance: few
v_gene: TRBV7-6
d_gene: -
CDR3aa: CASSLGSGLRYEQYF
CDR3nt: TGTGCCAGCAGCTTAGGTAGTGGCTTAAGGTACGAGCAGTACTTC

j_gene: TRBJ1-2
abundance: medium-sized
v_gene: TRBV10-3
d_gene: -
CDR3aa: CAISATASNYGYTF
CDR3nt: TGTGCCATCAGTGCGACGGCATCTAACTATGGCTACACCTTC

j_gene: TRBJ1-2
abundance: few
v_gene: TRBV7-3
d_gene: TRBD1
CDR3aa: CASSSGTGKDYGYTF
CDR3nt: TGTGCCAGCAGCTCCGGGACAGGGAAAGACTATGGCTACACCTTC

j_gene: TRBJ2-5
abundance: few
v_gene: TRBV7-7
d_gene: -
CDR3aa: CASSSRTEETQYF
CDR3nt: TGTGCCAGCAGCTCAAGGACAGAGGAGACCCAGTACTTC

j_gene: TRBJ2-6
abundance: -
v_gene: TRBV6-5
d_gene: -
CDR3aa: CASSSGVAGANVLTF
CDR3nt: TGTGCCAGCAGTTCAGGGGTGGCTGGGGCCAACGTCCTGACTTTC

j_gene: TRBJ2-6
abundance: -
v_gene: TRBV27
d_gene: -
CDR3aa: CASNPKQANTGANVLTF
CDR3nt: TGTGCCAGCAACCCGAAGCAGGCTAATACTGGGGCCAACGTCCTGACTTTC

j_gene: TRBJ2-7
abundance: medium-sized
v_gene: TRBV15
d_gene: TRBD1
CDR3aa: CATSRGTGGSYEQYF
CDR3nt: TGTGCCACCAGCAGAGGGACAGGGGGCTCCTACGAGCAGTACTTC

j_gene: TRBJ1-6
abundance: few
v_gene: TRBV2
d_gene: -
CDR3aa: CASSDYSSPLHF
CDR3nt: TGTGCCAGCAGTGATTACTCTTCACCCCTCCACTTT

j_gene: TRBJ1-1
abundance: medium-sized
v_gene: TRBV19
d_gene: -
CDR3aa: CASSPGRGMNTEAFF
CDR3nt: TGTGCCAGTAGTCCCGGACGCGGCATGAACACTGAAGCTTTCTTT

j_gene: TRBJ2-5
abundance: -
v_gene: TRBV6-5
d_gene: TRBD1
CDR3aa: CASSYSGTGQETQYF
CDR3nt: TGTGCCAGCAGTTACTCAGGGACAGGGCAAGAGACCCAGTACTTC

j_gene: TRBJ1-2
abundance: few
v_gene: TRBV11-2
d_gene: -
CDR3aa: CASSLVSGVDYGYTF
CDR3nt: TGTGCCAGCAGCTTGGTCTCGGGGGTCGACTATGGCTACACCTTC

j_gene: TRBJ2-3
abundance: -
v_gene: TRBV28
d_gene: -
CDR3aa: CASTPGDTQYF
CDR3nt: TGTGCCAGCACCCCAGGGGATACGCAGTATTTT

j_gene: TRBJ1-4
abundance: -
v_gene: TRBV28
d_gene: -
CDR3aa: CASSLSGVGEKLFF
CDR3nt: TGTGCCAGCAGTTTATCCGGGGTTGGTGAAAAACTGTTTTTT

j_gene: TRBJ1-4
abundance: few
v_gene: TRBV4-1
d_gene: TRBD1
CDR3aa: CASSQEDRAGEKLFF
CDR3nt: TGCGCCAGCAGCCAAGAGGACAGGGCAGGCGAAAAACTGTTTTTT

j_gene: TRBJ2-5
abundance: -
v_gene: TRBV5-6
d_gene: -
CDR3aa: CASSLPGTVGQTQYF
CDR3nt: TGTGCCAGCAGTTTGCCCGGGACCGTGGGGCAGACCCAGTACTTC

j_gene: TRBJ1-1
abundance: few
v_gene: TRBV4-3
d_gene: -
CDR3aa: CASSREQGLDTEAFF
CDR3nt: TGCGCCAGCAGCCGAGAACAGGGCTTGGACACTGAAGCTTTCTTT

j_gene: TRBJ2-1
abundance: -
v_gene: TRBV6-1
d_gene: TRBD2
CDR3aa: CASSGLAGGYNEQFF
CDR3nt: TGTGCCAGCAGTGGACTAGCGGGGGGTTACAATGAGCAGTTCTTC